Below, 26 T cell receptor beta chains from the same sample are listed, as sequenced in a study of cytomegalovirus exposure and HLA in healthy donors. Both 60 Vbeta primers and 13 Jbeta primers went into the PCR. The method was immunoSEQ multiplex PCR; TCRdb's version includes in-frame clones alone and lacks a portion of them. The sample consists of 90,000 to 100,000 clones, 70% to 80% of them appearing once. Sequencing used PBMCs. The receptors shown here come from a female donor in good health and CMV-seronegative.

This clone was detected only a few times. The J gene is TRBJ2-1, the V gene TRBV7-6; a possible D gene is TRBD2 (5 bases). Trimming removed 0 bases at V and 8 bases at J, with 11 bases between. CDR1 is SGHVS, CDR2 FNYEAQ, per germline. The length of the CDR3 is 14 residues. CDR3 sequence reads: CASSLAYRGYEQFF. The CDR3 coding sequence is TGTGCCAGCAGCTTAGCGTATCGAGGGTATGAGCAGTTCTTC.

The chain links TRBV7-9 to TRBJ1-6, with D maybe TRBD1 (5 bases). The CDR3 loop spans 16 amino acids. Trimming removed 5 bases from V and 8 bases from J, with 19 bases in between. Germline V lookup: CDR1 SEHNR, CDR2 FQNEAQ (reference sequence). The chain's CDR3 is CASSLRTITEDSPLHF. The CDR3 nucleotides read TGTGCCAGCAGCCTACGGACAATAACTGAGGATTCACCCCTCCACTTT.

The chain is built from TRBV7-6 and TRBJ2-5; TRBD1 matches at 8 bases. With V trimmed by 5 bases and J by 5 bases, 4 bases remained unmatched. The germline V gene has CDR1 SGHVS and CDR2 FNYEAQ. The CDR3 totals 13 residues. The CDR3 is CASSTWDRETQYF. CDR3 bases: TGTGCCAGCAGCACCTGGGACAGGGAGACCCAGTACTTC.

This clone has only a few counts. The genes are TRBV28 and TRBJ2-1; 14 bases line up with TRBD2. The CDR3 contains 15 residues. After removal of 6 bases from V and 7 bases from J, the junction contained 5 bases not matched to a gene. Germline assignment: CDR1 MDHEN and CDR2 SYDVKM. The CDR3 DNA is TGTGCCAGCAGCCCGGGACTAGCGGGAGTGAATGAGCAGTTCTTC. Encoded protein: CASSPGLAGVNEQFF.

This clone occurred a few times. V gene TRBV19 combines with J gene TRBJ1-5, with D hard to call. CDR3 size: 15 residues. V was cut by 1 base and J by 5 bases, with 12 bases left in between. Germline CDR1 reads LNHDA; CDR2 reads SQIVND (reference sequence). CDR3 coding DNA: TGTGCCAGTAGTATAGGCAACAACAGAGATCAGCCCCAGCATTTT. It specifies CASSIGNNRDQPQHF.

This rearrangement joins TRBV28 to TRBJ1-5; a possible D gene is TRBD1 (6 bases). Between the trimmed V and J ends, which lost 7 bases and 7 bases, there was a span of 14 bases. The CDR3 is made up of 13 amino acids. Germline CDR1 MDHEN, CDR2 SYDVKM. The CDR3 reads CASTNRERQPQHF. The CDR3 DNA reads TGTGCCAGCACCAACAGGGAACGACAGCCCCAGCATTTT.

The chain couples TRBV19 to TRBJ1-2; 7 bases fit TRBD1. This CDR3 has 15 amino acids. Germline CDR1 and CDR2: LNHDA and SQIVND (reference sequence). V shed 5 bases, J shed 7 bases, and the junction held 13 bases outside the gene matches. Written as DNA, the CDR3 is TGTGCCAGTAGTCCTCGGACAGGCCCCTCAGTTGGCTACACCTTC. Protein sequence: CASSPRTGPSVGYTF.

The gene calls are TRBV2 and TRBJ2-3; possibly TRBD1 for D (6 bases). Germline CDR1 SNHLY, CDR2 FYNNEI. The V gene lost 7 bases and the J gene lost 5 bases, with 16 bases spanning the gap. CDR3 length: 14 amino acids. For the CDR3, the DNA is TGTGCCAGCACCCCTCCGCCAGGGGAAGATACGCAGTATTTT. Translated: CASTPPPGEDTQYF.

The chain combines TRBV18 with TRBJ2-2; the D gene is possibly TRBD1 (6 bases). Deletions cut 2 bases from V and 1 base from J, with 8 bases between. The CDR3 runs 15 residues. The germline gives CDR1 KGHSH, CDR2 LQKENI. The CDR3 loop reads CASSPNRENTGELFF. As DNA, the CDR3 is TGTGCCAGCTCACCAAACAGGGAGAACACCGGGGAGCTGTTTTTT.

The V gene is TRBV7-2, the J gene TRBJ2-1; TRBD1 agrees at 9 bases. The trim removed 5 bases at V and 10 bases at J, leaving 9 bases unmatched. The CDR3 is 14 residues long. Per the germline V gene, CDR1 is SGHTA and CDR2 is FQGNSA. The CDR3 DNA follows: TGTGCCAGCAGCGAAAAAGGACAGGGGCGCGAGCAGTTCTTC. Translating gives CASSEKGQGREQFF.

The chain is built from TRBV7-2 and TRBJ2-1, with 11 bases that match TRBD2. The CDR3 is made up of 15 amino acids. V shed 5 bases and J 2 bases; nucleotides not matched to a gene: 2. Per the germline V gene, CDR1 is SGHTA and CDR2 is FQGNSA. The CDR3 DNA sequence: TGTGCCAGCAGCCCGGGACTAGCGGCCTACAATGAGCAGTTCTTC. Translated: CASSPGLAAYNEQFF.

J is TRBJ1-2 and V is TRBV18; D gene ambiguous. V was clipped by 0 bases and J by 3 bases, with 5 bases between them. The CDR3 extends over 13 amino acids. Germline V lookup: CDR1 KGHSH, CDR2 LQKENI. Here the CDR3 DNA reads TGTGCCAGCTCACCACCGAGGGACTATGGCTACACCTTC. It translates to CASSPPRDYGYTF.

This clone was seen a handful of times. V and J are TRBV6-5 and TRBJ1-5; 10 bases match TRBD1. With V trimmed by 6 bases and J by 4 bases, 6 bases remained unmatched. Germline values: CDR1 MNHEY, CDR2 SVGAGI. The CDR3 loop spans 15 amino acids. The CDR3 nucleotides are TGTGCCAGCAGCCGACGACAGGGGGCAAATCAGCCCCAGCATTTT. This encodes CASSRRQGANQPQHF.

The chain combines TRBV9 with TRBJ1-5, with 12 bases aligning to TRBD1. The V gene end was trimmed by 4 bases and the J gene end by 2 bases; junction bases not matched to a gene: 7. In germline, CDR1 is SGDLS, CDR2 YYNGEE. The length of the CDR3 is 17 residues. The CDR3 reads CASSTGTGGIGNQPQHF. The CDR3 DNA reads TGTGCCAGCAGCACGGGGACAGGGGGCATTGGCAATCAGCCCCAGCATTTT.

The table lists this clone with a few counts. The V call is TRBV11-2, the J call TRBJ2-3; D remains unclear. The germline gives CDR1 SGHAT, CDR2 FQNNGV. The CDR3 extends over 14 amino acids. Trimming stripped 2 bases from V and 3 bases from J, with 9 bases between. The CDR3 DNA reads TGTGCCAGCAGCTTAATCGCAGGAACAGATACGCAGTATTTT. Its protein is CASSLIAGTDTQYF. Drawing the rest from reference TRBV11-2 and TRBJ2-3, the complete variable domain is EAGVAQSPRYKIIEKRQSVAFWCNPISGHATLYWYQQILGQGPKLLIQFQNNGVVDDSQLPKDRFSAERLKGVDSTLKIQPAKLEDSAVYLCASSLIAGTDTQYFGPGTRLTVL.

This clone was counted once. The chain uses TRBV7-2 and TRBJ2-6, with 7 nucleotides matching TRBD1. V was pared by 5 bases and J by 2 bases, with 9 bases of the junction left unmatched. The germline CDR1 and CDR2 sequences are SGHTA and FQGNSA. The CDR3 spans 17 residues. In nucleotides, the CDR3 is TGTGCCAGCAGCGCAGGAATTACAGGGGCTGGGGCCAACGTCCTGACTTTC. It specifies CASSAGITGAGANVLTF.

The DNA for the CDR3 is TGTGCCAGCAGCTTAAATAGCGGGGGGGATTCGCAGTACTTC. This encodes CASSLNSGGDSQYF. The chain carries TRBV7-2 and TRBJ2-7, with 11 bases that match TRBD2. J lost 9 bases, V lost 2 bases, and 6 bases had no gene match. The CDR3 has 14 residues. Germline V gene sequence: CDR1 SGHTA, CDR2 FQGNSA.

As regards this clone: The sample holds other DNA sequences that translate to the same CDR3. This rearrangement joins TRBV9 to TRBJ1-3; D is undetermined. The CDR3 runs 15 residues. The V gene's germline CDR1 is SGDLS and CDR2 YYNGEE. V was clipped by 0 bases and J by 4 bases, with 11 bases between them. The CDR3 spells CASSVGRGSGNTIYF. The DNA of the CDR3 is TGTGCCAGCAGCGTAGGCCGGGGTTCAGGAAACACCATATATTTT. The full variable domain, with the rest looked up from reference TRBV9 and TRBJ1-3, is DSGVTQTPKHLITATGQRVTLRCSPRSGDLSVYWYQQSLDQGLQFLIQYYNGEERAKGNILERFSAQQFPDLHSELNLSSLELGDSALYFCASSVGRGSGNTIYFGEGSWLTVV.

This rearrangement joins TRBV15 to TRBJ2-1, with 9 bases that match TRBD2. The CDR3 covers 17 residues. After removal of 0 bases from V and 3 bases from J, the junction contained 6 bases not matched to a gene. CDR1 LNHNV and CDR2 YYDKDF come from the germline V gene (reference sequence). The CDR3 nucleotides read TGTGCCACCAGCAGAGATCAGTCTAGCGGGAACTACAATGAGCAGTTCTTC. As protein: CATSRDQSSGNYNEQFF.

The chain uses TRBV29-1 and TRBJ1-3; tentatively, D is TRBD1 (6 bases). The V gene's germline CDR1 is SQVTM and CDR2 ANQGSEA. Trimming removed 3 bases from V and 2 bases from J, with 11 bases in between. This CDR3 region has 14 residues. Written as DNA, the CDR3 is TGCAGCGTTGACTCAGGGGCCACTGGAAACACCATATATTTT. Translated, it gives CSVDSGATGNTIYF.

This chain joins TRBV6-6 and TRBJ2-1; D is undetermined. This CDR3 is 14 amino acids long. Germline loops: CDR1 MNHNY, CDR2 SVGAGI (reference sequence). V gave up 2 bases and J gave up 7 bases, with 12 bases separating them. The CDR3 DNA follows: TGTGCCAGCAGTTACGGTTTGTTGGAGAATGAGCAGTTCTTC. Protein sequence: CASSYGLLENEQFF.

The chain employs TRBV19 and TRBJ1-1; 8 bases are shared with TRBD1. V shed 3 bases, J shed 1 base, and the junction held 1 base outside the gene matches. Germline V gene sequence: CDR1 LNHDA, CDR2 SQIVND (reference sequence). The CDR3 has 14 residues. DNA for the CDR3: TGTGCCAGTAGTATCAGGGGGCAGAACACTGAAGCTTTCTTT. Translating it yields CASSIRGQNTEAFF.

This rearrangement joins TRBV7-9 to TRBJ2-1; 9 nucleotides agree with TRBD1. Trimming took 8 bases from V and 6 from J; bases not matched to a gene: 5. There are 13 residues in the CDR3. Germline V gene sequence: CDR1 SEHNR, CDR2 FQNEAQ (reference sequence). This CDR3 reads CASYGTGFNEQFF. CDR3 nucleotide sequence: TGTGCCAGCTACGGGACAGGGTTCAATGAGCAGTTCTTC.

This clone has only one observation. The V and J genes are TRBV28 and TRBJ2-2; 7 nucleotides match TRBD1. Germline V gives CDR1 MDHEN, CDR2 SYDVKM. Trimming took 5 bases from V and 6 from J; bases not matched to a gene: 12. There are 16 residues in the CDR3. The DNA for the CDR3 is TGTGCCAGCAGTAAAGGGGGCGGGTTGGTTTCCGGGGAGCTGTTTTTT. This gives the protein CASSKGGGLVSGELFF. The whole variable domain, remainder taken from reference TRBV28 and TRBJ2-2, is DVKVTQSSRYLVKRTGEKVFLECVQDMDHENMFWYRQDPGLGLRLIYFSYDVKMKEKGDIPEGYSVSREKKERFSLILESASTNQTSMYLCASSKGGGLVSGELFFGEGSRLTVL.

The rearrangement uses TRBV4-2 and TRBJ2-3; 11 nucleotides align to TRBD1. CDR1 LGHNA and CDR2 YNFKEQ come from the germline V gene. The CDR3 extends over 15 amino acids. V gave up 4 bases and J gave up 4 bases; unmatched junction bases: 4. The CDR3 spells CASSPRTGGADTQYF. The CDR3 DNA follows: TGTGCCAGCAGCCCCAGGACAGGGGGCGCAGATACGCAGTATTTT.

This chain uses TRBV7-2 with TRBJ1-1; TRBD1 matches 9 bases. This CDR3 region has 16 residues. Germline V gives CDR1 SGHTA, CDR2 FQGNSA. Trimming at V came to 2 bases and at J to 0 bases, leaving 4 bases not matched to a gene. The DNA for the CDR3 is TGTGCCAGCAGCTTAAGGGGACAGGGATTGAACACTGAAGCTTTCTTT. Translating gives CASSLRGQGLNTEAFF.